Each of the 6 T cell receptor delta chains below was sequenced from the same sample in a study of γδ T cells in repeated Plasmodium falciparum infection. Bulk repertoires came from Vgamma9/Vdelta2+ or Vdelta2-negative gammadelta T cells flow-sorted from PBMC. TCRdb reanalyzed the multiplex PCR reads using CATT. Of tens of thousands of delta-chain clones in the sample, over 1.5% were seen once. Sequencing input: gamma-delta T cells from blood. These receptors were obtained from a pool of human donors (malaria-infected and uninfected, not separated).

Comments on this clone: With a far larger clone one base away, a read error is the likely cause. This sample also contains other DNA sequences that code for the same CDR3. This chain connects TRDV1 to TRDJ1; tentatively, D is TRDD3 (8 bases). V was cut by 7 bases and J by 0 bases, with 42 bases left in between. Looked up from germline, CDR1 is TSWWSYY and CDR2 is QGS. The CDR3 runs 24 residues. The CDR3 nucleotides are TGTGCTCTTGTAGCACCTCCCCATTTCCTACACTCACTGCTGGGGGAAAGAAACACCGATAAACTCATCTTT. Its translation: CALVAPPHFLHSLLGERNTDKLIF.

This clone is labeled as medium-sized. This chain joins TRDV1 and TRDJ1; 7 bases map to TRDD3. This CDR3 contains 22 residues. Germline V lookup: CDR1 TSWWSYY, CDR2 QGS. With V trimmed by 2 bases and J by 0 bases, 24 bases remained unmatched. The CDR3 region has the DNA TGTGCTCTTGGGGAAACCGGCTTCCAACCGACTAGGGGGATTTCGTACACCGATAAACTCATCTTT. Translation: CALGETGFQPTRGISYTDKLIF.

In the case of this clone: The TCRdb protein comes from a much larger clone and disagrees with this DNA's translation at residue 7, likely due to a read error; the protein given here is derived from the DNA. The chain joins TRDV1 to TRDJ1, with 10 nucleotides matching TRDD3. The J gene was not available in TCRdb and was assigned here by matching the DNA to germline segments. This CDR3 is built from 19 residues. With 2 bases clipped from V and 3 bases from J, the junction kept 15 bases outside the gene matches. The germline gives CDR1 TSWWSYY, CDR2 QGS. This CDR3 is CALGEFSPVTGGWADKLIF. The CDR3 DNA reads as TGTGCTCTTGGGGAATTCTCACCCGTTACTGGGGGATGGGCCGATAAACTCATCTTT.

This clone was recorded a few times. This DNA translates differently at residue 20 from the TCRdb protein, which is that of a much larger clone; a read error is likely, and the protein shown is the DNA's own translation. The V gene is TRAV38-2/DV8, the J gene TRDJ1; possibly TRDD2 or TRDD3 for D (7 bases each). The germline V gene has CDR1 TSESDYY and CDR2 QEAYKQQN. The CDR3 sequence is 22 residues long. This CDR3 is CAYRSRISYPYWGLKWTDKPIF. The DNA for the CDR3 is TGTGCTTATAGGAGCCGAATTTCCTACCCGTACTGGGGCCTTAAATGGACCGATAAACCCATCTTT.

This clone showed up many times. One base separates it from a far larger clone, so it is likely a read error. Other DNA sequences in the sample encode the same CDR3. The V segment is TRDV2, and no J call was made; whether TRDD3, the table's D call, matches the DNA was not checked. Germline-derived CDR1 and CDR2 are GEAIGNYY and EKD. The CDR3 runs 16 residues. CDR3: CACDTLTGGPDFMLIF. The CDR3 region has the DNA TGTGCCTGTGACACTCTTACTGGAGGACCAGACTTCATGCTCATCTTT.

This clone was counted between two and nine times. The protein TCRdb gives is from a much larger clone and does not agree with this DNA's translation at residue 21, likely a read error; the protein shown here comes from the DNA. Other DNA sequences of this sample code for an identical CDR3. J is TRDJ1 and V is TRDV1; 7 nucleotides agree with TRDD3. CDR3 length: 23 amino acids. Germline lookup yields CDR1 TSWWSYY and CDR2 QGS. V lost 2 bases and J lost 14; bases outside the gene matches: 41. CDR3 amino acids: CALGETSVLGRLGITTYTDKPIF. CDR3 DNA sequence: TGTGCTCTTGGGGAAACTTCGGTTCTAGGGAGACTGGGGATTACTACGTACACCGATAAACCTATCTTT.